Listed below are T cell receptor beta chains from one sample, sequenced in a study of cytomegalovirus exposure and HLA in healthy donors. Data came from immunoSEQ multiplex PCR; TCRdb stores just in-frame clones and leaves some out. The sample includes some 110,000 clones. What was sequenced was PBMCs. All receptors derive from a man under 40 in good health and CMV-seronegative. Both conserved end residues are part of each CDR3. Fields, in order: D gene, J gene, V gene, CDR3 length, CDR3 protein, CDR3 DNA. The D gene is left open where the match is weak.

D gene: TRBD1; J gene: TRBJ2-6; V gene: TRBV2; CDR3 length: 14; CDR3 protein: CASLTGPGANVLTF; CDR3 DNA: TGTGCCAGCCTGACAGGGCCTGGGGCCAACGTCCTGACTTTC
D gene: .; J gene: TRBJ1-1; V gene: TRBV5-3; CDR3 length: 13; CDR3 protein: CARSRRVNTEAFF; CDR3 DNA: TGTGCCAGAAGCAGGAGGGTGAACACTGAAGCTTTCTTT
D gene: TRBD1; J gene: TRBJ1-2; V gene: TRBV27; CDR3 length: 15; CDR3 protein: CASSPRTGGAYGYTF; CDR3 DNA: TGTGCCAGCAGTCCCAGGACAGGGGGAGCCTATGGCTACACCTTC
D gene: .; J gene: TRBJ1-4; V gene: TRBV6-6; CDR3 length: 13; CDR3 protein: CASSKPQAEKLFF; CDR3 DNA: TGTGCCAGCAGTAAACCCCAGGCTGAAAAACTGTTTTTT
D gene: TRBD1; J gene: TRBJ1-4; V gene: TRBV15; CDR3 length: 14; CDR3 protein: CATSAGGTNEKLFF; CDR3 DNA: TGTGCCACCAGCGCAGGGGGTACTAATGAAAAACTGTTTTTT
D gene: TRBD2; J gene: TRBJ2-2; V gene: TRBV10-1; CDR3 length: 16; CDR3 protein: CASSVSGSWDTGELFF; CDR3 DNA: TGCGCCAGCAGTGTTAGCGGGAGCTGGGACACCGGGGAGCTGTTTTTT
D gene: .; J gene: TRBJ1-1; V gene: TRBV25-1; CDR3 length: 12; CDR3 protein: CASSDGVGEAFF; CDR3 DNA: TGTGCCAGCAGTGACGGGGTTGGTGAAGCTTTCTTT
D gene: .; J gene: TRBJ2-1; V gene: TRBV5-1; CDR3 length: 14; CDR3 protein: CASSTGVGPWEQFF; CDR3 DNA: TGCGCCAGCAGTACGGGAGTTGGGCCGTGGGAGCAGTTCTTC
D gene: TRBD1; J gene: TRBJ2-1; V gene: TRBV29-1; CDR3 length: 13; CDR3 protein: CSALTGAYNEQFF; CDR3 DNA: TGCAGCGCTCTGACAGGGGCCTACAATGAGCAGTTCTTC
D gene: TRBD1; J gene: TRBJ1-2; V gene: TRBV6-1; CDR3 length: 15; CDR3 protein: CASSGRDRVSSGYTF; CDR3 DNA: TGTGCCAGCAGTGGAAGGGACAGGGTTTCTTCCGGCTACACCTTC
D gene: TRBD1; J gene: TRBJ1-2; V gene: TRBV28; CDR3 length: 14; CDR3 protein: CASSFILTGNGYTF; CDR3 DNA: TGTGCCAGCAGTTTCATTCTGACAGGGAATGGCTACACCTTC
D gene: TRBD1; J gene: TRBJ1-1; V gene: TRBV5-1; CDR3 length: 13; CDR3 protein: CASSNGQGMGAFF; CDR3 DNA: TGCGCCAGCAGCAACGGACAGGGGATGGGTGCTTTCTTT
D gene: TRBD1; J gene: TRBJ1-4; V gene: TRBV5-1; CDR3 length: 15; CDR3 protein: CASSSGTGGTEKLFF; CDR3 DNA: TGCGCCAGCAGCTCCGGGACAGGGGGGACTGAAAAACTGTTTTTT
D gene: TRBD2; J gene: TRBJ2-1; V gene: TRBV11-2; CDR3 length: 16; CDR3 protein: CASGLLSGRAMGEQFF; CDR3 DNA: TGTGCCAGCGGTCTCTTAAGCGGGAGGGCGATGGGTGAGCAGTTCTTC
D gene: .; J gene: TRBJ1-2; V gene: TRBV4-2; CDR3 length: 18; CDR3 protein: CASSQAASGGSHDYGYTF; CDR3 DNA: TGTGCCAGCAGCCAAGCCGCCTCCGGGGGGTCTCATGACTATGGCTACACCTTC
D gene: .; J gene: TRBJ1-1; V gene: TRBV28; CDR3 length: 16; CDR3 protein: CASTLQSPRGWTEAFF; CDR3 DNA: TGTGCCAGCACCCTCCAGAGTCCCCGGGGGTGGACTGAAGCTTTCTTT
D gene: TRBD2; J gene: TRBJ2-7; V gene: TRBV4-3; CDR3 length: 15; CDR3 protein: CASSQGTSGRDEQYF; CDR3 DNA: TGCGCCAGCAGCCAAGGGACTAGCGGGAGGGACGAGCAGTACTTC
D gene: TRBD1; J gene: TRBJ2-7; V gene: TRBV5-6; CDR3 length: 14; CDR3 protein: CASSLVDREYEQYF; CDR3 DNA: TGTGCCAGCAGCTTGGTGGACAGGGAGTACGAGCAGTACTTC
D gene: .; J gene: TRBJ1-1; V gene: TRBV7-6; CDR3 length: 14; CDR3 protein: CASLSGGRNTEAFF; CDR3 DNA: TGTGCCAGCTTGTCGGGGGGCAGGAACACTGAAGCTTTCTTT
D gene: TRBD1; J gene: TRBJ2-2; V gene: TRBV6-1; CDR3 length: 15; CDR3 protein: CASSVGQGSPGELFF; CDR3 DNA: TGTGCCAGCAGTGTGGGACAGGGGTCCCCCGGGGAGCTGTTTTTT
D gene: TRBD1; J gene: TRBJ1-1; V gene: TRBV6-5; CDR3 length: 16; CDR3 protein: CASSSIRQGLNTEAFF; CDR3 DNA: TGTGCCAGCAGTTCAATCCGACAGGGTCTGAACACTGAAGCTTTCTTT
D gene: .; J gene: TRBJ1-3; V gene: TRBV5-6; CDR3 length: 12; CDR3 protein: CASSLRGNTIYF; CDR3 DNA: TGTGCCAGCAGCCTCCGGGGAAACACCATATATTTT
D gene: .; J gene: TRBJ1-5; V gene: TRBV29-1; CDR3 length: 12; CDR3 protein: CSAKSSNQPQHF; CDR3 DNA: TGCAGCGCCAAGAGTAGCAATCAGCCCCAGCATTTT
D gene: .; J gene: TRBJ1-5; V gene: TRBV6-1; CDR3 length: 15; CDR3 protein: CASSDETDYNQPQHF; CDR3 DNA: TGTGCCAGCAGTGATGAGACAGATTACAATCAGCCCCAGCATTTT
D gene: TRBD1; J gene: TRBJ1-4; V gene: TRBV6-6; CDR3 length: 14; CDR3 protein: CASRLQGGNEKLFF; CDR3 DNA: TGTGCCAGCAGACTGCAGGGGGGTAATGAAAAACTGTTTTTT
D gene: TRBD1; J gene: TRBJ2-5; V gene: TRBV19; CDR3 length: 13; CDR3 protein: CASSSGGSETQYF; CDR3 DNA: TGTGCCAGTAGTTCAGGGGGATCGGAGACCCAGTACTTC
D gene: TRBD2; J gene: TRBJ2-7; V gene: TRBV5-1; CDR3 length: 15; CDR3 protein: CASSTGTSGTYEQYF; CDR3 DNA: TGCGCCAGCAGCACAGGGACTAGCGGGACCTACGAGCAGTACTTC
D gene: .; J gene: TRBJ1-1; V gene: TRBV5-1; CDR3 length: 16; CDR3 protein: CASSLLGPPIDTEAFF; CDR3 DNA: TGCGCCAGCAGCTTGCTTGGCCCCCCGATCGACACTGAAGCTTTCTTT
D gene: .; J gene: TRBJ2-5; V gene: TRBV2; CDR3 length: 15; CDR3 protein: CASSEGALEVETQYF; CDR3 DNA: TGTGCCAGCAGTGAAGGGGCACTCGAAGTGGAGACCCAGTACTTC
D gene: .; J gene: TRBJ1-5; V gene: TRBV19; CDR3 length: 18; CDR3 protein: CASSIDSSDRYGNQPQHF; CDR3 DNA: TGTGCCAGTAGTATAGATTCCTCCGACAGGTATGGCAATCAGCCCCAGCATTTT
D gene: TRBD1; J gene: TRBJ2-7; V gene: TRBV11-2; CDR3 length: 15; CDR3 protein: CASSPDRTDGDEQYF; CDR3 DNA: TGTGCCAGCAGCCCGGACAGGACGGACGGCGACGAGCAGTACTTC
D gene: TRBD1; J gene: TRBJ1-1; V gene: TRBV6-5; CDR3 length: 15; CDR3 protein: CASSYGTGWDTEAFF; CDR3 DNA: TGTGCCAGCAGTTACGGGACAGGGTGGGACACTGAAGCTTTCTTT
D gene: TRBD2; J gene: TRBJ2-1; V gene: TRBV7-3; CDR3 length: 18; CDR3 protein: CASSLRGGGRWPANEQFF; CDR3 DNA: TGTGCCAGCAGTCTCCGCGGGGGCGGGAGGTGGCCTGCCAATGAGCAGTTCTTC
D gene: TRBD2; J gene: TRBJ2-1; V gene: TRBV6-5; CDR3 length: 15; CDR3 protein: CASTGTSGRGNEQFF; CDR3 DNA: TGTGCCAGCACCGGGACTAGCGGGAGAGGGAATGAGCAGTTCTTC
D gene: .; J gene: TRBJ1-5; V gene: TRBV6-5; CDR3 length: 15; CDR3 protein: CASRPQGISNQPQHF; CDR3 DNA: TGTGCCAGCAGACCCCAGGGGATTAGCAATCAGCCCCAGCATTTT
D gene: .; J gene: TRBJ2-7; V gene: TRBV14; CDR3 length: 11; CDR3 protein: CASSQAYEQYF; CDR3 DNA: TGTGCCAGCAGCCAAGCCTACGAGCAGTACTTC
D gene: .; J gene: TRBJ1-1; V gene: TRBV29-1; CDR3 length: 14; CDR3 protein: CSVTTGGMNTEAFF; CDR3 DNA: TGCAGCGTTACAACTGGGGGGATGAACACTGAAGCTTTCTTT
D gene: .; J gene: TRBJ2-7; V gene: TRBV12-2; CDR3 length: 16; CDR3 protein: CASRLVPSGADYEQYF; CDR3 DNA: TGTGCAAGTCGCTTAGTACCGAGCGGGGCCGACTACGAGCAGTACTTC
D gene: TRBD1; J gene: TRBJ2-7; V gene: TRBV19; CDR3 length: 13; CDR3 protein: CASRRDRGSEQYF; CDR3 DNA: TGTGCCAGTAGGAGGGACAGGGGGTCCGAGCAGTACTTC
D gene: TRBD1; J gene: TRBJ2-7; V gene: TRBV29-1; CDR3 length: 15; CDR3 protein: CSAKPGQGAPYEQYF; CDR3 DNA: TGCAGCGCGAAGCCGGGACAGGGAGCACCCTACGAGCAGTACTTC
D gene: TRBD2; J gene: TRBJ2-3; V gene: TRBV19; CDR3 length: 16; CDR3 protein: CASSVSGRAGTDTQYF; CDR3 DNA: TGTGCCAGTTCCGTAAGCGGGAGGGCGGGTACAGATACGCAGTATTTT
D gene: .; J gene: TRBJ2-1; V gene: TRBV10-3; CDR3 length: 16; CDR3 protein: CAISGMSTTEDNEQFF; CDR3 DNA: TGTGCCATCAGTGGGATGTCAACTACTGAAGACAATGAGCAGTTCTTC